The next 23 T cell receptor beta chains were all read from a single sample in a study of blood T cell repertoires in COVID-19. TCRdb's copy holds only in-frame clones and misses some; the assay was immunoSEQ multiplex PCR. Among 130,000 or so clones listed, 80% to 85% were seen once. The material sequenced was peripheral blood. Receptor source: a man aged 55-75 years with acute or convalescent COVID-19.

This CDR3 reads CASSLWPGVGEKLFF. Here the CDR3 DNA reads TGCGCCAGCAGCTTGTGGCCAGGGGTAGGTGAAAAACTGTTTTTT. The chain joins TRBV5-1 to TRBJ1-4; possible D gene TRBD1, 6 bases. Germline assignment: CDR1 SGHRS and CDR2 YFSETQ. The CDR3 contains 15 residues. Trimming took off 1 base at V and 7 bases at J, with 14 bases between the two ends.

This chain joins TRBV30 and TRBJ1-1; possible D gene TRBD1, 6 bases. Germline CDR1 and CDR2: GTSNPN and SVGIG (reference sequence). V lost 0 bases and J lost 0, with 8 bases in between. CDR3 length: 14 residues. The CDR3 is CAWSVPGVNTEAFF. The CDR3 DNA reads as TGTGCCTGGAGTGTCCCAGGGGTGAACACTGAAGCTTTCTTT.

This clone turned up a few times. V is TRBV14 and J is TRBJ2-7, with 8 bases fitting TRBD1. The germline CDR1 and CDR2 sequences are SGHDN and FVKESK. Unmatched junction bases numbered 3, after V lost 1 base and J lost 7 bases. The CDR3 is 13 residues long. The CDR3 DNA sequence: TGTGCCAGCAGCCAAGTCAGGGGGCTTGAGCAGTACTTC. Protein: CASSQVRGLEQYF.

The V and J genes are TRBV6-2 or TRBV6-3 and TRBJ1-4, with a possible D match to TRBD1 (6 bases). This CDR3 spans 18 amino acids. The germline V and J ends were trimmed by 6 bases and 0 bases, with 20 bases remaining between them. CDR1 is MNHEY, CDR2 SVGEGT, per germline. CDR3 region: CASSPGTYALSTNEKLFF. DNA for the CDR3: TGTGCCAGCAGCCCCGGGACATACGCACTCTCAACTAATGAAAAACTGTTTTTT.

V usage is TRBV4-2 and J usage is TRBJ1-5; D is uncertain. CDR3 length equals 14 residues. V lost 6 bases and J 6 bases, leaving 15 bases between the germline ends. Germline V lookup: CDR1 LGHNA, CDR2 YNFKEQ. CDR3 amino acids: CASSNTRSGQPQHF. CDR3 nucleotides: TGTGCCAGCAGTAACACTAGGAGCGGTCAGCCCCAGCATTTT.

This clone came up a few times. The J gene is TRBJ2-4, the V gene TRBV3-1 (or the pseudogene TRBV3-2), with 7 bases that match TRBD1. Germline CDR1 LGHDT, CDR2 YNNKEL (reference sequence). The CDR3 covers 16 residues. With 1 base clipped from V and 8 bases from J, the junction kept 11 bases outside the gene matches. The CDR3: CASSQVRAGGMDIQYF. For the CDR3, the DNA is TGTGCCAGCAGCCAAGTCAGGGCAGGGGGTATGGACATTCAGTACTTC.

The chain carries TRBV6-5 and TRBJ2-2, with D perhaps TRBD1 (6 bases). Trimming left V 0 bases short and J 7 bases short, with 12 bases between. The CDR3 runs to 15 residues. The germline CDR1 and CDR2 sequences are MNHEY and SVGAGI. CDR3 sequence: CASSYSRGLGGELFF. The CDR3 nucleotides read TGTGCCAGCAGTTACTCTAGGGGGTTAGGCGGGGAGCTGTTTTTT.

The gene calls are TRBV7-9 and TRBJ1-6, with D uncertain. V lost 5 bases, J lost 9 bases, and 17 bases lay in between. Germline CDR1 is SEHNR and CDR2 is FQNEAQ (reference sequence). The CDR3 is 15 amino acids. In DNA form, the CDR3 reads TGTGCCAGCAGCCCGGCGGGATCGGGAGGTTCACCCCTCCACTTT. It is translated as CASSPAGSGGSPLHF.

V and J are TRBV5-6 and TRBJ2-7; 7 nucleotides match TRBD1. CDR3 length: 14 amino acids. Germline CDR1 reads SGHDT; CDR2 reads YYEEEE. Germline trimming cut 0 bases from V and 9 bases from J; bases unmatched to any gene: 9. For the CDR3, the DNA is TGTGCCAGCAGCTTGGGGGACAGTGGGGTCGGGCAGTACTTC. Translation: CASSLGDSGVGQYF.

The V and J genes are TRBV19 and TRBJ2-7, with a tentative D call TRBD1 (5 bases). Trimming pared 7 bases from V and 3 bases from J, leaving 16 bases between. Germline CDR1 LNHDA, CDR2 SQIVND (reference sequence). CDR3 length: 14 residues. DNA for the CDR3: TGTGCCAGTACCCCATCGACAGCCAGCTACGAGCAGTACTTC. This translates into CASTPSTASYEQYF. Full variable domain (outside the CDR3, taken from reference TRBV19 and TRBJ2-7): DGGITQSPKYLFRKEGQNVTLSCEQNLNHDAMYWYRQDPGQGLRLIYYSQIVNDFQKGDIAEGYSVSREKKESFPLTVTSAQKNPTAFYLCASTPSTASYEQYFGPGTRLTVT.

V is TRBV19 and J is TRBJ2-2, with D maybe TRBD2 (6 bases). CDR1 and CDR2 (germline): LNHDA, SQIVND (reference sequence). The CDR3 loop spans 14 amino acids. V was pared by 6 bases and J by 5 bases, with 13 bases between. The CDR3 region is CASSGTRLTGELFF. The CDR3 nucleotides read TGTGCCAGTAGCGGGACTCGGTTAACCGGGGAGCTGTTTTTT.

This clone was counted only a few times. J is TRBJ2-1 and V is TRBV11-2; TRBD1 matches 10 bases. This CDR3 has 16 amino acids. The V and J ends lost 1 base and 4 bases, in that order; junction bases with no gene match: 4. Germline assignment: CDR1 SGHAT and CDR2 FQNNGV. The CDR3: CASSLGQGALYNEQFF. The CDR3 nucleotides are TGTGCCAGCAGCTTAGGACAGGGGGCGCTATACAATGAGCAGTTCTTC.

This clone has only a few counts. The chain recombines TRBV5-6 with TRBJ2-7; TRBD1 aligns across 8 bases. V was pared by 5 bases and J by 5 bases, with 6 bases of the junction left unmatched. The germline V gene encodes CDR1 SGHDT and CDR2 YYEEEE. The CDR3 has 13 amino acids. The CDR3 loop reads CASRETGVNEQYF. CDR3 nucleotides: TGTGCCAGCAGGGAGACAGGGGTGAACGAGCAGTACTTC.

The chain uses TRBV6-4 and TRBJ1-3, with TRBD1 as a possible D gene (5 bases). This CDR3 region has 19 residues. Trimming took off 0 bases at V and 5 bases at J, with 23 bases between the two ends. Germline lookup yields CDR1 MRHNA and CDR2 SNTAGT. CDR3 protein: CASSDSSVFAGGIRNTIYF. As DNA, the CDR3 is TGTGCCAGCAGTGACTCGAGTGTATTTGCGGGGGGAATTAGAAACACCATATATTTT.

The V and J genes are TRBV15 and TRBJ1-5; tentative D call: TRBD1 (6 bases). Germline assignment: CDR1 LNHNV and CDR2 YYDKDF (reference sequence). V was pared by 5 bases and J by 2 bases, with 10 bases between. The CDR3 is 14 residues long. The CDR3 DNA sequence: TGTGCCACCAGCTTTCGACAGGGCAATCAGCCCCAGCATTTT. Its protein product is CATSFRQGNQPQHF. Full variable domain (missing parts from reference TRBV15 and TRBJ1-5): DAMVIQNPRYQVTQFGKPVTLSCSQTLNHNVMYWYQQKSSQAPKLLFHYYDKDFNNEADTPDNFQSRRPNTSFCFLDIRSPGLGDTAMYLCATSFRQGNQPQHFGDGTRLSIL.

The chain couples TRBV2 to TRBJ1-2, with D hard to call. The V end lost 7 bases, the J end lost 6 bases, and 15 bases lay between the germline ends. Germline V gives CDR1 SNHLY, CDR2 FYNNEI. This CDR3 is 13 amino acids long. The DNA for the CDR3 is TGTGCCAGCAAGGTGGGGAGGGTCGATGGCTACACCTTC. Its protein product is CASKVGRVDGYTF. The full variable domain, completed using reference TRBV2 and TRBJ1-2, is EPEVTQTPSHQVTQMGQEVILRCVPISNHLYFYWYRQILGQKVEFLVSFYNNEISEKSEIFDDQFSVERPDGSNFTLKIRSTKLEDSAMYFCASKVGRVDGYTFGSGTRLTVV.

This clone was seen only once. The CDR3 DNA sequence: TGTGCCAGCAGCTTAATCACGGGAGGATTGGCTGGGGCCAACGTCCTGACTTTC. This translates into CASSLITGGLAGANVLTF. The rearrangement uses TRBV11-2 and TRBJ2-6, with TRBD2 matching over 7 bases. The ends lost 2 bases at V and 2 bases at J; junction bases unmatched: 9. In germline, CDR1 is SGHAT, CDR2 FQNNGV. CDR3 size: 18 residues.

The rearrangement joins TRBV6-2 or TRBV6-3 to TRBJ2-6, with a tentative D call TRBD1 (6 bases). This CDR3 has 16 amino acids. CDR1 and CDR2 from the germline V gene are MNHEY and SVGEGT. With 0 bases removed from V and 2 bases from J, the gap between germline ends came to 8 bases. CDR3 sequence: CASSYSPGAGANVLTF. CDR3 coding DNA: TGTGCCAGCAGTTACTCACCAGGGGCTGGGGCCAACGTCCTGACTTTC.

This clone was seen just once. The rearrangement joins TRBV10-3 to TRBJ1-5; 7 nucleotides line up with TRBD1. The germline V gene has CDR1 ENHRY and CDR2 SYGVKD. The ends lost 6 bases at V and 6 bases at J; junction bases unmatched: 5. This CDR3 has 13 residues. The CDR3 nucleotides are TGTGCCATCAGACAGGGGCAGGGTCAGCCCCAGCATTTT. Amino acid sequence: CAIRQGQGQPQHF.

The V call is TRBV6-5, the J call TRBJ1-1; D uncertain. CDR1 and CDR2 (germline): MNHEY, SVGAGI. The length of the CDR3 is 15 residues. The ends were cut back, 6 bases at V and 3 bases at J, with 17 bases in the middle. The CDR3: CASRDMQGGDTEAFF. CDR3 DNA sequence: TGTGCCAGCAGAGACATGCAAGGTGGCGACACTGAAGCTTTCTTT.

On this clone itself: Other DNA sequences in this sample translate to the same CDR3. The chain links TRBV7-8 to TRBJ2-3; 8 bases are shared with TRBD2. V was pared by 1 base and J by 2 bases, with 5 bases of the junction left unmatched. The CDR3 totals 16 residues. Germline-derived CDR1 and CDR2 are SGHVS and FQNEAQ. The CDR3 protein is CASSLVSGGSTDTQYF. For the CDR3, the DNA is TGTGCCAGCAGCTTAGTGAGCGGGGGATCCACAGATACGCAGTATTTT.

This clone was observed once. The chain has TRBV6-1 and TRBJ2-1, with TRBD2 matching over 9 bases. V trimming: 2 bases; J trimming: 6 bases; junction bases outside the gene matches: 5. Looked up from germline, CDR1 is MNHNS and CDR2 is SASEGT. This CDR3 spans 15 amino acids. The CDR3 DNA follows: TGTGCCAGCAGTGAACAAGCGGGGGGCATCAATGAGCAGTTCTTC. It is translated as CASSEQAGGINEQFF.

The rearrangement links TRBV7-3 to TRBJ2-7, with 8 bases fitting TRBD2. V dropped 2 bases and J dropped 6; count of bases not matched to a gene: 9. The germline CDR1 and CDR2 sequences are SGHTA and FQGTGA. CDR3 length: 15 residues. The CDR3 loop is CASSLDPGTSSEQYF. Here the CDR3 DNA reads TGTGCCAGCAGCTTAGACCCCGGGACTAGTTCCGAGCAGTACTTC. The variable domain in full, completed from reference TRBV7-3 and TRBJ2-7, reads GAGVSQTPSNKVTEKGKYVELRCDPISGHTALYWYRQSLGQGPEFLIYFQGTGAADDSGLPNDRFFAVRPEGSVSTLKIQRTERGDSAVYLCASSLDPGTSSEQYFGPGTRLTVT.